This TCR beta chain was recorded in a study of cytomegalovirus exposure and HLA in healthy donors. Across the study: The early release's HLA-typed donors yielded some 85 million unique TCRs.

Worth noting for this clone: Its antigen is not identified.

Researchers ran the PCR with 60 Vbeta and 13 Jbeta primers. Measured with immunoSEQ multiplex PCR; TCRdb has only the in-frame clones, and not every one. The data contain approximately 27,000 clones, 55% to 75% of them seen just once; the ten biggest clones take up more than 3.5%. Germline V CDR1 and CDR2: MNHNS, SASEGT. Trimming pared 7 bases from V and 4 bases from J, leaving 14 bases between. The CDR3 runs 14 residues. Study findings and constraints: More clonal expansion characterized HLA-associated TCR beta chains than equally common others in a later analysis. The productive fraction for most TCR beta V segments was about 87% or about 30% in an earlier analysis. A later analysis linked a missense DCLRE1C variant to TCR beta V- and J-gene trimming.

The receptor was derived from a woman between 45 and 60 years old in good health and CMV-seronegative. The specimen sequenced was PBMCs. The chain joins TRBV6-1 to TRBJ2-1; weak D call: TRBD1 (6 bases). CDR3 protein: CASIETGAYNEQFF. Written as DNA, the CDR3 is TGTGCCAGCATTGAGACAGGTGCATACAATGAGCAGTTCTTC.